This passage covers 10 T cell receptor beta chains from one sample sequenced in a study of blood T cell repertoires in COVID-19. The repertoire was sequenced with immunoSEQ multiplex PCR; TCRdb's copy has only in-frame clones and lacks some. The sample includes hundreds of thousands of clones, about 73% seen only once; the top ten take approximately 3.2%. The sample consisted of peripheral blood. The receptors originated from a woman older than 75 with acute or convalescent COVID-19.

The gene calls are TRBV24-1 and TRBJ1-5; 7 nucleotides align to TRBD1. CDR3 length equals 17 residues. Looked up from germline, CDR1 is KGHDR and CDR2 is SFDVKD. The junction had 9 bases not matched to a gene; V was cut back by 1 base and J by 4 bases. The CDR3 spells CATSDFVTGRRNQPQHF. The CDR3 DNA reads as TGTGCCACCAGTGATTTTGTGACAGGGAGAAGAAATCAGCCCCAGCATTTT.

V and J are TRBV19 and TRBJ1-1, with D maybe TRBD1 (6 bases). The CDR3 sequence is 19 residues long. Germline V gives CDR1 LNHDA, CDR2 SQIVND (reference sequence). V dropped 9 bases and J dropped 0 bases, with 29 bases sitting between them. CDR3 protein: CASIPRTGRPSPVNTEAFF. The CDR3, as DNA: TGTGCCAGCATACCCAGAACAGGGCGCCCATCCCCCGTGAACACTGAAGCTTTCTTT.

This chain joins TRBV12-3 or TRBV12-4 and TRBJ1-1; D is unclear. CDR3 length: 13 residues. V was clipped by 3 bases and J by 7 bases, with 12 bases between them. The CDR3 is CASSFGDFSEAFF. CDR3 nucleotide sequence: TGTGCCAGCAGTTTCGGGGATTTCAGTGAAGCTTTCTTT.

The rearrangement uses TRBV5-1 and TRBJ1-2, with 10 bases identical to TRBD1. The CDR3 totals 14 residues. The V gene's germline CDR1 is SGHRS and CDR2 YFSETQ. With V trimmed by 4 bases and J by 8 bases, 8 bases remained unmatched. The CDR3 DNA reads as TGCGCCAGCAGCGCCGGACAGGGGGATCAGGGCTACACCTTC. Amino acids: CASSAGQGDQGYTF.

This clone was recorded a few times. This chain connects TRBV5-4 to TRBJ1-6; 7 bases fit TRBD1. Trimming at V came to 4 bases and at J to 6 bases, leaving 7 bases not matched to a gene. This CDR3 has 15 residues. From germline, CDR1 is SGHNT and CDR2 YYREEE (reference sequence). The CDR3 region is CASSTHDRVNSPLHF. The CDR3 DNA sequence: TGTGCCAGCAGCACCCACGACAGGGTTAATTCACCCCTCCACTTT.

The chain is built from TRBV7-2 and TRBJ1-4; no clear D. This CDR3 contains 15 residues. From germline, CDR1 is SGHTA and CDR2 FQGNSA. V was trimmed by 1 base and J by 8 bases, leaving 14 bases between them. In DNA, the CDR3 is TGTGCCAGCAGCTTAGTCGGATCGGGTGGGGAAAAACTGTTTTTT. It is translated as CASSLVGSGGEKLFF.

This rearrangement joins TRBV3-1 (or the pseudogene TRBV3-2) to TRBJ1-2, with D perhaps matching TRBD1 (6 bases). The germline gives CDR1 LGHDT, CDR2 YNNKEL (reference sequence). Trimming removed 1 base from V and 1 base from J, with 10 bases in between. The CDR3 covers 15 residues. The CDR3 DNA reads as TGTGCCAGCAGCCAAGCGGACAGTCGTAACTATGGCTACACCTTC. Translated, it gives CASSQADSRNYGYTF.

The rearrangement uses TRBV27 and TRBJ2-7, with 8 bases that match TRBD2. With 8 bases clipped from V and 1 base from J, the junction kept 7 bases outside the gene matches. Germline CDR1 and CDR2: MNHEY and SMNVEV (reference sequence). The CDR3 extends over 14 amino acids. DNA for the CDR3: TGTGCCAGCGCACGGGGGGGCCGATCCTACGAGCAGTACTTC. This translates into CASARGGRSYEQYF.

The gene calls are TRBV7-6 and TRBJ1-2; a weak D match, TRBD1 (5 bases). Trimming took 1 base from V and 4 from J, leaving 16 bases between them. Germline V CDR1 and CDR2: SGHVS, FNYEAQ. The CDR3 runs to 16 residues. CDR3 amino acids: CASSLDDRLGFYGYTF. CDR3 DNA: TGTGCCAGCAGCTTAGACGACAGATTGGGATTCTATGGCTACACCTTC.

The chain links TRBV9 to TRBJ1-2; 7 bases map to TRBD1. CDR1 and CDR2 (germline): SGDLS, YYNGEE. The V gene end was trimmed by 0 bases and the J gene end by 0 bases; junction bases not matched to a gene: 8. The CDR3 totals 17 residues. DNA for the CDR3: TGTGCCAGCAGCGTAGGACAGGGAGTTCCGTCTAACTATGGCTACACCTTC. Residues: CASSVGQGVPSNYGYTF.